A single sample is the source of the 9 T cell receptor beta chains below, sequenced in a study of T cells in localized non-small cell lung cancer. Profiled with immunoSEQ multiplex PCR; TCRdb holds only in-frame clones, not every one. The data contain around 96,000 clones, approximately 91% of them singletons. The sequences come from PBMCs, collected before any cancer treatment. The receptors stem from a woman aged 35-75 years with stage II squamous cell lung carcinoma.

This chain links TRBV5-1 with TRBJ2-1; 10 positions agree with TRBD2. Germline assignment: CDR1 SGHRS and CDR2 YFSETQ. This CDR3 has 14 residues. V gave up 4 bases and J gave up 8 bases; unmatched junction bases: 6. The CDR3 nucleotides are TGCGCCAGCAGCCGGACTAGCGGCTTCGATGAGCAGTTCTTC. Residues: CASSRTSGFDEQFF.

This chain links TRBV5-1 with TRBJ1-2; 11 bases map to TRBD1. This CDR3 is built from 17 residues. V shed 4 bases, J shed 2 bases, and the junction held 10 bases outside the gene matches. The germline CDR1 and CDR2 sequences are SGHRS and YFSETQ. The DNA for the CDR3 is TGCGCCAGCAGCAGGCTTGGGACAGGGGGTGCGAACTATGGCTACACCTTC. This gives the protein CASSRLGTGGANYGYTF.

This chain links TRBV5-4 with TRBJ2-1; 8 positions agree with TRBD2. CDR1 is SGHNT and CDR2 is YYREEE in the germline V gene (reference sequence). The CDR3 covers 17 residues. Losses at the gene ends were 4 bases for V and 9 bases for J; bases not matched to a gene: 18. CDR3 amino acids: CASSPSPPGLGRTEQFF. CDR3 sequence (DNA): TGTGCCAGCAGCCCCTCACCCCCGGGACTAGGAAGGACTGAGCAGTTCTTC. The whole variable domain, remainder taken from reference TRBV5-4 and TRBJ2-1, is ETGVTQSPTHLIKTRGQQVTLRCSSQSGHNTVSWYQQALGQGPQFIFQYYREEENGRGNFPPRFSGLQFPNYSSELNVNALELDDSALYLCASSPSPPGLGRTEQFFGPGTRLTVL.

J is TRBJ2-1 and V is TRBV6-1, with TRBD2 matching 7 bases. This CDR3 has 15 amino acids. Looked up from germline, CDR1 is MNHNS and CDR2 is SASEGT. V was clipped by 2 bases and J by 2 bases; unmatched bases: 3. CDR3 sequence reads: CASSEWGGPYNEQFF. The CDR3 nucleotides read TGTGCCAGCAGTGAATGGGGAGGGCCCTACAATGAGCAGTTCTTC.

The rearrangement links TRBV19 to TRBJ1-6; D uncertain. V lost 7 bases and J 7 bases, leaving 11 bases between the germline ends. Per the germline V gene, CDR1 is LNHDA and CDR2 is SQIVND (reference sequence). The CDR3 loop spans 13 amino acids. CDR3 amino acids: CASIGGFNSPLHF. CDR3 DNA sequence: TGTGCCAGTATTGGAGGGTTCAATTCACCCCTCCACTTT.

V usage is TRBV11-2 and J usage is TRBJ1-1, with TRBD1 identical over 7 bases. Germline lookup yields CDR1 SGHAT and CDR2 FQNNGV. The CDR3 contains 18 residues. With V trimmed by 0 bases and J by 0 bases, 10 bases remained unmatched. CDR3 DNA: TGTGCCAGCAGCTTAGATCTAGCAGGGGGAGGGATGAACACTGAAGCTTTCTTT. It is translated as CASSLDLAGGGMNTEAFF.

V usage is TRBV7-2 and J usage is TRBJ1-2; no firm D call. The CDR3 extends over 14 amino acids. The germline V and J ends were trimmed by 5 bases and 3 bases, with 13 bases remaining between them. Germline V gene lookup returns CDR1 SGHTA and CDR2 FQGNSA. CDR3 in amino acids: CASSAVLVDYGYTF. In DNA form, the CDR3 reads TGTGCCAGCAGCGCTGTTTTGGTCGACTATGGCTACACCTTC.

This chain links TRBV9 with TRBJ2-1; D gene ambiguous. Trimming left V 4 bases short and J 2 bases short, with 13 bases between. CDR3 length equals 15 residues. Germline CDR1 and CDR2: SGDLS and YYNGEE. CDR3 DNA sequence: TGTGCCAGCAGCACCTCAGGTAAACCCTACAATGAGCAGTTCTTC. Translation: CASSTSGKPYNEQFF.

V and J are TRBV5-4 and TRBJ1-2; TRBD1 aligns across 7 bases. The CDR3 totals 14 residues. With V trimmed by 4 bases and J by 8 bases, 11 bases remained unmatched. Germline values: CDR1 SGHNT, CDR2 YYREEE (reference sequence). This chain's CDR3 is CASSEAGGPLGYTF. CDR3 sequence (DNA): TGTGCCAGCAGCGAAGCAGGGGGACCCCTAGGCTACACCTTC.